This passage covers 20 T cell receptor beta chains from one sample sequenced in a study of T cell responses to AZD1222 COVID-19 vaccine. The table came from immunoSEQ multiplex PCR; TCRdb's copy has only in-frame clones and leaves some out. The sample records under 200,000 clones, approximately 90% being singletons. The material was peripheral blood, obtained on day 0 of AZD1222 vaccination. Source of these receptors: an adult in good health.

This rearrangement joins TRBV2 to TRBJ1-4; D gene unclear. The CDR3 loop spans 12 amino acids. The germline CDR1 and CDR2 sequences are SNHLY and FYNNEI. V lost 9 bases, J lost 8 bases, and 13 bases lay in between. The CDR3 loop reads CASRPNGEKLFF. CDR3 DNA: TGTGCCAGTCGGCCCAATGGGGAAAAACTGTTTTTT. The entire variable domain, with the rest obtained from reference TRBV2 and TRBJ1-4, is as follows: EPEVTQTPSHQVTQMGQEVILRCVPISNHLYFYWYRQILGQKVEFLVSFYNNEISEKSEIFDDQFSVERPDGSNFTLKIRSTKLEDSAMYFCASRPNGEKLFFGSGTQLSVL.

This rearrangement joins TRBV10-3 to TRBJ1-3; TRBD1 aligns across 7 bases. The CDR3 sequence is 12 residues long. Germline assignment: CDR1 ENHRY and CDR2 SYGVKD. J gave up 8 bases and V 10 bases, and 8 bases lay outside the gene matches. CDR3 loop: CATGQAGDTIYF. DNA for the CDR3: TGTGCCACCGGACAGGCAGGGGACACCATATATTTT.

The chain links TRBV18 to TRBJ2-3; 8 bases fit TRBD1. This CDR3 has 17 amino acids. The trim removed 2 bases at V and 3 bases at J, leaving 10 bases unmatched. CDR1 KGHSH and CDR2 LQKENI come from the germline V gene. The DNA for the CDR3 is TGTGCCAGCTCACCAAGGAGACAGGGGATTCAGACAGATACGCAGTATTTT. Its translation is CASSPRRQGIQTDTQYF.

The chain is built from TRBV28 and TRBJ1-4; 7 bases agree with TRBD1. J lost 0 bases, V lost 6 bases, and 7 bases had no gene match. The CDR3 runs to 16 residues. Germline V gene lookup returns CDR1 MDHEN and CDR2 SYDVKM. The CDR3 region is CASREGAAATNEKLFF. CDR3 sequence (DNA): TGTGCCAGCAGGGAGGGGGCGGCGGCAACTAATGAAAAACTGTTTTTT. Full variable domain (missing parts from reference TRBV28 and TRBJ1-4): DVKVTQSSRYLVKRTGEKVFLECVQDMDHENMFWYRQDPGLGLRLIYFSYDVKMKEKGDIPEGYSVSREKKERFSLILESASTNQTSMYLCASREGAAATNEKLFFGSGTQLSVL.

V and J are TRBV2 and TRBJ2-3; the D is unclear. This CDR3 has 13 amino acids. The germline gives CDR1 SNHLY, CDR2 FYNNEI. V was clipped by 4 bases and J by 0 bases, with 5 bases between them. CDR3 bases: TGTGCCAGCAGTGGCACTAGCACAGATACGCAGTATTTT. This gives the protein CASSGTSTDTQYF.

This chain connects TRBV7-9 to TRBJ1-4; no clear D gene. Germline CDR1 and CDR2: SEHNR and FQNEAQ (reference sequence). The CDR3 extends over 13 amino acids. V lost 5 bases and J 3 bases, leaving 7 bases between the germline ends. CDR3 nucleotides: TGTGCCAGCAGCGCGGACGCTAATGAAAAACTGTTTTTT. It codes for CASSADANEKLFF.

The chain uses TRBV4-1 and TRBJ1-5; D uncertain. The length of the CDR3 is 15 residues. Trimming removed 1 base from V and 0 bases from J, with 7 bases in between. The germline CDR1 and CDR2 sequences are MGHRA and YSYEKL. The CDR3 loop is CASSQGSNSNQPQHF. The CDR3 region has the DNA TGCGCCAGCAGCCAAGGCTCTAATAGCAATCAGCCCCAGCATTTT.

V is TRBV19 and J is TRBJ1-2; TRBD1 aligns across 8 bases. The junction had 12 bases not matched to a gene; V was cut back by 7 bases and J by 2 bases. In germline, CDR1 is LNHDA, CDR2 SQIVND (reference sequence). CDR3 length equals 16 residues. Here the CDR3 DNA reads TGTGCCAGTACTCCTGGCCGGGACAGGCCCAACTATGGCTACACCTTC. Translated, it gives CASTPGRDRPNYGYTF.

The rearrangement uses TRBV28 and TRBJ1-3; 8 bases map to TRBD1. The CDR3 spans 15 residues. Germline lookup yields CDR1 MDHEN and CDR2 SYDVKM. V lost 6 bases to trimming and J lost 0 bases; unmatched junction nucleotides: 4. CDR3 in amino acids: CASRGTGPSGNTIYF. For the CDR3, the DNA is TGTGCCAGCAGGGGGACAGGCCCCTCTGGAAACACCATATATTTT.

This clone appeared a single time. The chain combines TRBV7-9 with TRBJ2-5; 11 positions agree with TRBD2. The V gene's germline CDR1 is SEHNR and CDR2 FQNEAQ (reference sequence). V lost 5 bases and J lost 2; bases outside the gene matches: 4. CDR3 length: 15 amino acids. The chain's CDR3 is CASSLASGGQETQYF. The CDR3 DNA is TGTGCCAGCAGCCTCGCTAGCGGGGGGCAAGAGACCCAGTACTTC.

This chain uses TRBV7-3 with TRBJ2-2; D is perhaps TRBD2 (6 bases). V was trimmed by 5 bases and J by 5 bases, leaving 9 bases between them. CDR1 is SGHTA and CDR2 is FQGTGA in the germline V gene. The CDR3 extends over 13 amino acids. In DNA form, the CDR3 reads TGTGCCAGCAGCCCTCGGGGGACCGGGGAGCTGTTTTTT. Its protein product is CASSPRGTGELFF.

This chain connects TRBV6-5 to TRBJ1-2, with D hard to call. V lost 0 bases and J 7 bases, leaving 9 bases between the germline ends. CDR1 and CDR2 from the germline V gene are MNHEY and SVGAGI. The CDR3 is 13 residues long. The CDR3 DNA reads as TGTGCCAGCAGTTACTCGTGGGTTGCTGGCTACACCTTC. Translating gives CASSYSWVAGYTF.

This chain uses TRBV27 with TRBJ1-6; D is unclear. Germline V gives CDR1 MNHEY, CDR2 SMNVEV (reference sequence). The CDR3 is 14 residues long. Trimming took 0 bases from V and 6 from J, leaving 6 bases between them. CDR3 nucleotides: TGTGCCAGCAGTTTATCCCGCGTTAATTCACCCCTCCACTTT. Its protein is CASSLSRVNSPLHF.

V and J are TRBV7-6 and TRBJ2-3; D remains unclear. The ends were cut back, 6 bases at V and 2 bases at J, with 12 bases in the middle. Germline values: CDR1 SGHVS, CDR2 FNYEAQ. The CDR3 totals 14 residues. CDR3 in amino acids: CASRPVPNTDTQYF. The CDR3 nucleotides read TGTGCCAGCAGACCTGTACCCAACACAGATACGCAGTATTTT.

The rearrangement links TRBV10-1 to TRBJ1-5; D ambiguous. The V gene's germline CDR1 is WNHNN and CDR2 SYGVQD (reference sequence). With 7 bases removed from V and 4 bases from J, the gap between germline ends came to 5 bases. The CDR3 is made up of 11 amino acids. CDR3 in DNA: TGCGCCAGCAAGGAAAATCAGCCCCAGCATTTT. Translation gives CASKENQPQHF.

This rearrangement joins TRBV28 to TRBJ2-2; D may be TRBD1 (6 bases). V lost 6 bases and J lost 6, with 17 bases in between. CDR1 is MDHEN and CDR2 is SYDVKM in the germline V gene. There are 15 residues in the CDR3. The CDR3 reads CASSTWGPGSGELFF. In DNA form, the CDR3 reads TGTGCCAGCAGCACTTGGGGGCCCGGATCCGGGGAGCTGTTTTTT.

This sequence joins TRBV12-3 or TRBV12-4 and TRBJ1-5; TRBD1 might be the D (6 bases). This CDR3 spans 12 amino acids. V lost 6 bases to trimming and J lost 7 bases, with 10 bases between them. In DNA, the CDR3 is TGTGCCAGCAGCGCCGGACAGCAGCCCCAGCATTTT. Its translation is CASSAGQQPQHF.

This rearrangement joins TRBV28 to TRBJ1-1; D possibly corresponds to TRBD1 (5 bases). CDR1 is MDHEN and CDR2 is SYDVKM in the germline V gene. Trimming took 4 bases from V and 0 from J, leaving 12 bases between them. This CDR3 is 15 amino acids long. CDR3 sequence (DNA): TGTGCCAGCAGTTGGGGCGGGGATCTGAACACTGAAGCTTTCTTT. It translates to CASSWGGDLNTEAFF.

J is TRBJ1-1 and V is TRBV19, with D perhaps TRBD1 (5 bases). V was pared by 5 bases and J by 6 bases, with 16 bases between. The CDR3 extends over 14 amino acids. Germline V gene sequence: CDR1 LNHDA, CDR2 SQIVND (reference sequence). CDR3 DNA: TGTGCCAGTAGTCGGACGCGGGGGGGTGCTGAAGCTTTCTTT. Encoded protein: CASSRTRGGAEAFF.

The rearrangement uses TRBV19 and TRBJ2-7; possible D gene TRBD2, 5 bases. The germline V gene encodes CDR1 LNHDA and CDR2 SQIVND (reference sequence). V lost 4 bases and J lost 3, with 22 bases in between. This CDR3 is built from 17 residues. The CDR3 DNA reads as TGTGCCAGTAGTACAAAAAGCAAGGTAACGGACTTCTACGAGCAGTACTTC. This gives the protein CASSTKSKVTDFYEQYF.